This T cell receptor (beta chain) came from a study of blood T cell repertoires in COVID-19. V was pared by 2 bases and J by 6 bases, with 7 bases of the junction left unmatched. Germline V gene lookup returns CDR1 MNHEY and CDR2 SMNVEV (reference sequence). The CDR3 sequence is 15 residues long. This clone was recorded once. Clones were read by immunoSEQ multiplex PCR, and TCRdb kept only the in-frame ones, dropping some. The table lists more than 95,000 clones, over 65% of them singletons. This chain uses TRBV27 with TRBJ2-3; the match to TRBD1 covers 8 bases. The sequenced material came from peripheral blood. The origin of this receptor is a man aged 25 to 40 with acute or convalescent COVID-19. CDR3 nucleotides: TGTGCCAGCAGTTTAACGGGCAGGGGGCCGGATACGCAGTATTTT. Its protein product is CASSLTGRGPDTQYF.